This TCR beta chain stems from a study of blood T cell repertoires in COVID-19. Study summary: Sample material is recorded as cDNA or gDNA derived from T cells, B-cell-depleted T cells, or PBMCs.

Germline assignment: CDR1 LNHDA and CDR2 SQIVND (reference sequence). CDR3 length: 15 residues. V was trimmed by 5 bases and J by 6 bases, leaving 19 bases between them. Here immunoSEQ multiplex PCR was the method, and the copy in TCRdb shows in-frame clones only, minus some. The sample holds approximately 220,000 clones, 80% to 90% seen once. Sequences were obtained from peripheral blood. The sequence was collected from a woman aged 55 to 70 who had recovered from COVID-19. The chain combines TRBV19 with TRBJ1-2; D gene uncertain. The CDR3 reads CASSVTPPGEDGYTF. CDR3 DNA: TGTGCCAGTAGTGTAACCCCCCCGGGAGAGGATGGCTACACCTTC.